The TCR beta chain described here comes from a study of T cells expressing NK-cell markers. The overall study: Sorted CD3+CD56-NKG2C+, CD3+CD56+NKG2C+ and CD3+CD56+NKG2C- T cells supplied the TCR beta repertoires. Study observations and caveats: For four donors, these clonotypes were likewise the leading ones in the CD3+CD56-NKG2C+ fraction. The share of CD8+ T cells held by dominant NKG2C+ clonotypes was about 1.0-7.5% in over 5 donors.

Each CDR3 protein gets one entry in TCRdb, which reprocessed the 5' RACE reads and gives no DNA. This repertoire includes some 410,000 distinct CDR3 sequences. CDR3 length: 17 amino acids. Germline CDR1 SGHTA, CDR2 FQGNSA. Regarding this clonotype: Its specificity is unknown.

The chain carries TRBV7-2 and TRBJ2-1; TCRdb proposes TRBD1, but this gene call is untestable without DNA. Sequencing was done on a sample of blood T cells: a sorted CD56 or NKG2C T cell subset, CD4+ or CD8+ T cells, or bulk PBMC T cells (not recorded which). The sequence came from a woman aged 18 to 75 in good health. This chain's CDR3 is CASSFIGPGQGRLEQFF.